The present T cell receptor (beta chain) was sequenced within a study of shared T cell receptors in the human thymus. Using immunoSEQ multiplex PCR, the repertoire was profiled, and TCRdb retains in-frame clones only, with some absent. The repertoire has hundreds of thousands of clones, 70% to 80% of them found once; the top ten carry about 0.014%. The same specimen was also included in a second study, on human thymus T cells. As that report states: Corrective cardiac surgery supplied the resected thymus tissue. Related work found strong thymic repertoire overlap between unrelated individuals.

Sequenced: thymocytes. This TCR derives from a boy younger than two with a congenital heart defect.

CDR3 loop: CASSLRVWAGGQETQYF. DNA for the CDR3: TGTGCCAGCAGCCTTAGGGTATGGGCGGGAGGACAAGAGACCCAGTACTTC. The chain has TRBV28 and TRBJ2-5; 8 nucleotides align to TRBD2. This CDR3 has 17 residues. CDR1 and CDR2 (germline): MDHEN, SYDVKM. The J segment lost 2 bases and the V segment lost 6 bases, leaving 14 bases of the junction unmatched.